This T cell receptor beta chain is from a study of blood T cells in healthy people across ages. The CDR3 runs 11 residues. CDR1 MGHDK and CDR2 SYGVNS come from the germline V gene. V was cut by 2 bases and J by 7 bases, with 5 bases left in between. With a J-beta primer mix and a sample-barcoded 5' primer, a second PCR ran about 7 to 12 cycles. TCRdb fed the 5' RACE reads into MiXCR, producing one record per CDR3 protein. The sample has about 780,000 distinct CDR3 sequences; 46% are singletons. This chain uses TRBV25-1 with TRBJ1-1; no definite D call. Specimen: blood. The clonotype originates from an older man in good health. CDR3 bases: TGTGCCAGCAGTGAAGCGGGTGAAGCTTTCTTT. Residues: CASSEAGEAFF.